This T cell receptor (beta chain) was captured by sequencing in a study of blood T cell repertoires in COVID-19. A few counts support this clone. Method: immunoSEQ multiplex PCR; TCRdb's copy keeps in-frame clones and lacks some. The sample lists more than 150,000 clones; 75% to 90% were seen once. The TCR comes from a woman aged 25 to 45 who had recovered from COVID-19. Sequenced sample: PBMCs or T cells enriched from blood (not recorded which).

The CDR3 DNA is TGTGCCAGCAGCCCGAACGGACAGGGGTATTCACCCCTCCACTTT. Protein sequence: CASSPNGQGYSPLHF. V gene TRBV6-5 combines with J gene TRBJ1-6; 9 positions match TRBD1. This CDR3 has 15 residues. V dropped 6 bases and J dropped 8; count of bases not matched to a gene: 8. CDR1 and CDR2 (germline): MNHEY, SVGAGI.